A single sample is the source of the 18 T cell receptor beta chains below, sequenced in a study of post-analysis software for immune sequencing data. Built from TCR beta cDNA, the libraries had unique molecular identifiers in them. MiXCR was run by TCRdb on the PCR reads, yielding one entry per CDR3 protein. The data show a few hundred thousand distinct CDR3 sequences, approximately 33% seen once. Findings and limits, study-wide: Roughly 5 TRBV segments occurring more often in patients than controls included TRBV5-6, TRBV5-1 and TRBV20-1.

For these TCRs, the target antigens are not known. The sample comprised blood. All receptors derive from a girl aged 10-17 years with multiple sclerosis.

V gene TRBV7-9 combines with J gene TRBJ2-5; TRBD2 matches at 8 bases. V was pared by 2 bases and J by 1 base, with 3 bases of the junction left unmatched. This CDR3 has 15 residues. In germline, CDR1 is SEHNR, CDR2 FQNEAQ (reference sequence). CDR3: CASSLRGGLQETQYF. The CDR3 DNA reads as TGTGCCAGCAGCTTACGGGGGGGCCTCCAAGAGACCCAGTACTTC. The full variable domain, in which reference TRBV7-9 and TRBJ2-5 provide the parts outside the CDR3, is DTGVSQNPRHKITKRGQNVTFRCDPISEHNRLYWYRQTLGQGPEFLTYFQNEAQLEKSRLLSDRFSAERPKGSFSTLEIQRTEQGDSAMYLCASSLRGGLQETQYFGPGTRLLVL.

The chain employs TRBV5-6 and TRBJ2-5; D might be TRBD1 (6 bases). Deletions cut 0 bases from V and 3 bases from J, with 15 bases between. The V gene's germline CDR1 is SGHDT and CDR2 YYEEEE. The CDR3 is 16 residues long. This CDR3 is CASSLAGGATEETQYF. The CDR3 DNA reads TGTGCCAGCAGCTTGGCTGGGGGCGCGACCGAAGAGACCCAGTACTTC.

This clonotype was seen repeatedly, ten times or more. The gene calls are TRBV7-2 and TRBJ2-1; D gene unclear. Trimming cost V 1 base and J 4 bases, with 8 bases left between them. The CDR3 sequence is 14 residues long. The germline V gene has CDR1 SGHTA and CDR2 FQGNSA. CDR3 residues: CASSLVRGYNEQFF. For the CDR3, the DNA is TGTGCCAGCAGCTTAGTCAGAGGATACAATGAGCAGTTCTTC.

This chain joins TRBV12-3 or TRBV12-4 and TRBJ2-7, with 7 bases matching TRBD1. CDR3 length: 14 amino acids. V gave up 6 bases and J gave up 2 bases; unmatched junction bases: 7. CDR3 loop: CASSHRGNTYEQYF. CDR3 sequence (DNA): TGTGCCAGCAGCCACAGGGGAAATACCTACGAGCAGTACTTC.

The chain recombines TRBV6-5 with TRBJ2-5; either TRBD1 or TRBD2 may supply D (6 bases each). Deletions cut 5 bases from V and 11 bases from J, with 18 bases between. This CDR3 spans 13 amino acids. Per the germline V gene, CDR1 is MNHEY and CDR2 is SVGAGI. For the CDR3, the DNA is TGTGCCAGCAGTCCCCGGGGGCACAATGAGCAGTACTTC. Residues: CASSPRGHNEQYF.

The chain couples TRBV27 to TRBJ2-1; D gene unclear. The germline V and J ends were trimmed by 6 bases and 16 bases, with 22 bases remaining between them. This CDR3 has 13 amino acids. Per germline, CDR1 MNHEY and CDR2 SMNVEV (reference sequence). The CDR3 here is CASSGLQNPQAFF. The CDR3 coding sequence is TGTGCCAGCAGCGGGCTTCAAAACCCTCAAGCTTTCTTC.

The genes are TRBV5-1 and TRBJ1-2, with D perhaps TRBD1 (5 bases). Germline V gene lookup returns CDR1 SGHRS and CDR2 YFSETQ. The CDR3 loop spans 14 amino acids. Trimming cost V 4 bases and J 4 bases, with 14 bases left between them. The CDR3 nucleotides are TGCGCCAGCAGCCCTTCGACCGACAGCTATGGCTACACCTTC. Protein: CASSPSTDSYGYTF.

This clonotype was found many times. The DNA of the CDR3 is TGTGCCAGCAGTTTGTACAGGGGAAATGAGCAGTTCTTC. Translated: CASSLYRGNEQFF. The rearrangement links TRBV12-3 or TRBV12-4 to TRBJ2-1; 7 bases are shared with TRBD1. With 3 bases clipped from V and 7 bases from J, the junction kept 3 bases outside the gene matches. The CDR3 totals 13 residues.

The chain employs TRBV3-1 and TRBJ2-1; D is perhaps TRBD1 (7 bases). CDR3 length: 14 residues. V was cut by 4 bases and J by 7 bases, with 14 bases left in between. CDR1 and CDR2 from the germline V gene are LGHDT and YNNKEL (reference sequence). The CDR3 region is CASSPQGGVNEQFF. DNA for the CDR3: TGTGCCAGCAGCCCGCAGGGGGGAGTAAATGAGCAGTTCTTC.

This clonotype was seen a single time. At one of its ends the junction is not consistent with the germline gene, which may arise from a read error. CDR3 sequence: CASNLQRRGGEKLFF. Written as DNA, the CDR3 is TGTGCCAGCAACTTACAACGAAGAGGAGGGGAAAAACTGTTTTTT. The chain combines TRBV7-9 with TRBJ1-4; D is unclear. The CDR3 has 15 residues. Germline CDR1 and CDR2: SEHNR and FQNEAQ (reference sequence).

This clonotype was picked up a small number of times. V and J are TRBV7-9 and TRBJ2-7, with a tentative D call TRBD1 (5 bases). The CDR3 is 13 residues long. Germline CDR1 reads SEHNR; CDR2 reads FQNEAQ (reference sequence). The V and J ends lost 5 bases and 6 bases respectively, with 14 bases between them. The DNA for the CDR3 is TGTGCCAGCAGCCCCGGCCTGGGGCGCGAGCAGTACTTC. Protein: CASSPGLGREQYF.

This chain connects TRBV10-3 to TRBJ2-7; TRBD2 agrees at 8 bases. Germline V gives CDR1 ENHRY, CDR2 SYGVKD. J was trimmed by 3 bases and V by 9 bases; bases with no gene match: 13. The CDR3 spans 15 residues. CDR3 region: CAMGELAGLYYEQYF. The CDR3 DNA follows: TGTGCCATGGGGGAGCTAGCGGGCCTCTACTACGAGCAGTACTTC.

This clonotype was picked up one time. This chain links TRBV7-2 with TRBJ2-1; 8 bases are shared with TRBD2. Looked up from germline, CDR1 is SGHTA and CDR2 is FQGNSA. The CDR3 runs 16 residues. The J segment lost 5 bases and the V segment lost 3 bases, leaving 9 bases of the junction unmatched. CDR3 protein: CASSLALYGGDNEQFF. The CDR3 region has the DNA TGTGCCAGCAGCTTGGCTCTATACGGGGGGGACAATGAGCAGTTCTTC.

Details on this clonotype: Being one base from a much bigger clone, this may be a read error. The rearrangement joins TRBV20-1 to TRBJ2-7; no firm D call. The V end lost 5 bases, the J end lost 7 bases, and 18 bases lay between the germline ends. This CDR3 spans 13 amino acids. Per the germline V gene, CDR1 is DFQATT and CDR2 is SNEGSKA (reference sequence). The CDR3 spells CSASPAPFDEQYF. CDR3 bases: TGCAGTGCTTCCCCTGCCCCTTTCGATGAGCAGTACTTC.

The chain combines TRBV10-1 with TRBJ2-3; D is perhaps TRBD1 or TRBD2 (5 bases each). This CDR3 contains 14 residues. Germline-derived CDR1 and CDR2 are WNHNN and SYGVQD (reference sequence). Between the trimmed V and J ends, which lost 7 bases and 1 base, there was a span of 12 bases. The CDR3 is CASTGPGRTDTQYF. DNA for the CDR3: TGCGCCAGCACAGGTCCGGGACGCACAGATACGCAGTATTTT.

Points on this clonotype: A junction end diverges from the germline sequence, so it may reflect a read error. The chain recombines TRBV12-3 or TRBV12-4 with TRBJ2-3; D is perhaps TRBD1 or TRBD2 (5 bases each). The CDR3 sequence is 14 residues long. The CDR3 nucleotides are TGTGCCACAGGGACCGTAGGGAGCACAGATGCGCAGTATTTT. Amino acid sequence: CATGTVGSTDAQYF.

This clonotype was seen more than once but under ten times. V gene TRBV3-1 combines with J gene TRBJ2-7; D is tentatively TRBD1 or TRBD2 (6 bases each). CDR1 and CDR2 (germline): LGHDT, YNNKEL (reference sequence). The V end was cut by 7 bases, the J end by 2 bases, with 15 bases between. The length of the CDR3 is 14 residues. The CDR3 reads CASTMGGWTYEQYF. The CDR3 nucleotides read TGTGCCAGCACCATGGGGGGCTGGACCTACGAGCAGTACTTC.

In the case of this clonotype: A junction boundary mismatches the germline segment, possibly from a read error. V usage is TRBV27 and J usage is TRBJ2-7, with 15 bases lining up with TRBD2. The V gene's germline CDR1 is MNHEY and CDR2 SMNVEV (reference sequence). The CDR3 runs to 18 residues. DNA for the CDR3: TGTGCCGGCAGTCAGCGGACTAGCGGGGGGGCAGCTATCCACGAGCAGTACTTC. It translates to CAGSQRTSGGAAIHEQYF.